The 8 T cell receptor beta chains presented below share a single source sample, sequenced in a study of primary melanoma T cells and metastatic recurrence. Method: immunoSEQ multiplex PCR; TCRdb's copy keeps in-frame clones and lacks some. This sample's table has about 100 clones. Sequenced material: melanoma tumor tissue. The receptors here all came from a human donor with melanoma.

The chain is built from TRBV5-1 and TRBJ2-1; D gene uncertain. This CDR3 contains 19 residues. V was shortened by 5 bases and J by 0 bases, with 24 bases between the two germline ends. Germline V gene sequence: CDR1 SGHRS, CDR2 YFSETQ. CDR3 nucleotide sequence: TGCGCCAGCAGGGGTTTCGGTCAAACCCTTACTACCTCCTACAATGAGCAGTTCTTC. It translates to CASRGFGQTLTTSYNEQFF.

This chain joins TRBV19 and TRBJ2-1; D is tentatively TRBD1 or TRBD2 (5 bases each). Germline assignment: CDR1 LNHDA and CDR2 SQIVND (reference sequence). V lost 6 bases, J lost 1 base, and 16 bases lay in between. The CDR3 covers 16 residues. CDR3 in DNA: TGTGCCAGTAGGGCACGGGATGAGGGGTCCTACAATGAGCAGTTCTTC. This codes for CASRARDEGSYNEQFF.

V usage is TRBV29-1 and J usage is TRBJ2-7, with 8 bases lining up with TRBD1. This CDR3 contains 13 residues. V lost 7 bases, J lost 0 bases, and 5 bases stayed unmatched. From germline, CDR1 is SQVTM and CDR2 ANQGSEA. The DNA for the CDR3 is TGCAGCGGGAGGGACAGGAGCTCCTACGAGCAGTACTTC. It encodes CSGRDRSSYEQYF.

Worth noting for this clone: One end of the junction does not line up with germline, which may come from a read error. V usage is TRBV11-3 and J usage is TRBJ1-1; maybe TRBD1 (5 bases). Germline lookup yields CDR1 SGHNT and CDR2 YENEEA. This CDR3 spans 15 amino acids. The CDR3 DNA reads TGTGCCAGCAGCCTTTTGAGTGGGGGGAACACTGAAGCTTTTTTT. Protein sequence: CASSLLSGGNTEAFF. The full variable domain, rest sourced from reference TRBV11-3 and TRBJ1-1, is EAGVVQSPRYKIIEKKQPVAFWCNPISGHNTLYWYLQNLGQGPELLIRYENEEAVDDSQLPKDRFSAERLKGVDSTLKIQPAELGDSAVYLCASSLLSGGNTEAFFGQGTRLTVV.

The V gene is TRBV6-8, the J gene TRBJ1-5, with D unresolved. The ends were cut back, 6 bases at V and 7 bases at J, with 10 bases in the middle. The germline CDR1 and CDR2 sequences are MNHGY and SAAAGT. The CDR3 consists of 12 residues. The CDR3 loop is CASSAWFQPQHF. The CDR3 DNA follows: TGTGCCAGCAGCGCGTGGTTCCAGCCCCAGCATTTT.

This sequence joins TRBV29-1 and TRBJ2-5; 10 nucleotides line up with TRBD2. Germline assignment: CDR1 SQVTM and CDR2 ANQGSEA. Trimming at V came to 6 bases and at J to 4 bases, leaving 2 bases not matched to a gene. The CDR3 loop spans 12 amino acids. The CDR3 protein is CSVRLAGETQYF. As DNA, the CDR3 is TGCAGCGTCCGACTAGCGGGAGAGACCCAGTACTTC.

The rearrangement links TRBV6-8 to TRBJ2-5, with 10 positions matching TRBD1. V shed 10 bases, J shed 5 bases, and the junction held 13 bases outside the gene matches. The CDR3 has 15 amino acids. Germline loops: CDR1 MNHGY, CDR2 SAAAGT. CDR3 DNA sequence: TGTGCCATCAGCGGGACAGGGGCGGAGGAGGAGACCCAGTACTTC. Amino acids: CAISGTGAEEETQYF.

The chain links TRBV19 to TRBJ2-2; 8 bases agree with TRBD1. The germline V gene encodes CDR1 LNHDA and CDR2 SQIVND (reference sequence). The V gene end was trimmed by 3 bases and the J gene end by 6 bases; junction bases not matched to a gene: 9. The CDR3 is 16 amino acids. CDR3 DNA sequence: TGTGCCAGTAGTATCCGGACAGGGTCTTACTCCGGGGAGCTGTTTTTT. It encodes CASSIRTGSYSGELFF.